Listed below are T cell receptor beta chains from one sample, sequenced in a study of blood T cell repertoires in COVID-19. Clones were read by immunoSEQ multiplex PCR, and TCRdb kept only the in-frame ones, dropping some. The data show 90,000 to 120,000 clones, roughly nine tenths seen once. The sequenced sample consisted of peripheral blood. These receptor sequences come from a woman older than 75 with acute or convalescent COVID-19. Both conserved end residues are part of each CDR3. The D gene is left open where the match is weak. Not all rows give a size; the values are once, few, many and, for expanded clones, a class.

CDR3 DNA: TGTGCCAGCAGAGACTCCGCTTGGGCCAACGTCCTGACTTTC
CDR3 protein: CASRDSAWANVLTF
clone size: .
D gene: .
J gene: TRBJ2-6
V gene: TRBV6-5

CDR3 DNA: TGTGCCAGCAGCTTAGTGGCGGGGGCCCAAGAGACCCAGTACTTC
CDR3 protein: CASSLVAGAQETQYF
clone size: .
D gene: .
J gene: TRBJ2-5
V gene: TRBV7-2

CDR3 DNA: TGCGCCAGCAGCTATAGCGGCGAGCAGTACTTC
CDR3 protein: CASSYSGEQYF
clone size: .
D gene: .
J gene: TRBJ2-7
V gene: TRBV4-1

CDR3 DNA: TGCAGCGTTACTGGGCTAGCGGGGGGATACGAGCAGTACTTC
CDR3 protein: CSVTGLAGGYEQYF
clone size: .
D gene: TRBD2
J gene: TRBJ2-7
V gene: TRBV29-1

CDR3 DNA: TGCGCCACCCCCCGTCCGGGTGGCGAGCAGTACTTC
CDR3 protein: CATPRPGGEQYF
clone size: .
D gene: .
J gene: TRBJ2-7
V gene: TRBV23-1

CDR3 DNA: TGTGCCATCAGTGGATCGAAGTCTAGCGGGGGGGGATACAATGAGCAGTTCTTC
CDR3 protein: CAISGSKSSGGGYNEQFF
clone size: .
D gene: TRBD2
J gene: TRBJ2-1
V gene: TRBV10-3

CDR3 DNA: TGTGCCTCCCTTCCGGGACAGGGTACGAACCAAGAGACCCAGTACTTC
CDR3 protein: CASLPGQGTNQETQYF
clone size: .
D gene: TRBD1
J gene: TRBJ2-5
V gene: TRBV7-9

CDR3 DNA: TGTGCCAGCAGTGTGACCCGGGACAGGGCAAGAAATGAGCAGTTCTTC
CDR3 protein: CASSVTRDRARNEQFF
clone size: .
D gene: TRBD1
J gene: TRBJ2-1
V gene: TRBV6-1

CDR3 DNA: TGTGCCAGCAGCTTAGGAGTGAATCAGCCCCAGCATTTT
CDR3 protein: CASSLGVNQPQHF
clone size: .
D gene: .
J gene: TRBJ1-5
V gene: TRBV11-2

CDR3 DNA: TGCGCCAGCAGCCAAGAGGAGGGTAACTATGGCTACACCTTC
CDR3 protein: CASSQEEGNYGYTF
clone size: .
D gene: .
J gene: TRBJ1-2
V gene: TRBV4-3

CDR3 DNA: TGTGCCAGCTCACCAGGGGGGAGTGTTTCACCCCTCCACTTT
CDR3 protein: CASSPGGSVSPLHF
clone size: few
D gene: .
J gene: TRBJ1-6
V gene: TRBV18

CDR3 DNA: TGTGCCAGCAGTGAACCTGGGCGAGGGGGTGAGCAGTTCTTC
CDR3 protein: CASSEPGRGGEQFF
clone size: .
D gene: .
J gene: TRBJ2-1
V gene: TRBV2

CDR3 DNA: TGTGCCAGCAGCTTGGTCTTGCGACTAGACAGCACAGATACGCAGTATTTT
CDR3 protein: CASSLVLRLDSTDTQYF
clone size: .
D gene: .
J gene: TRBJ2-3
V gene: TRBV5-8

CDR3 DNA: TGTGCCAGCAGTTCGGGACAGGGGGCAGGTCAGCCCCAGCATTTT
CDR3 protein: CASSSGQGAGQPQHF
clone size: .
D gene: TRBD1
J gene: TRBJ1-5
V gene: TRBV28

CDR3 DNA: TGTGCCAGCAGTATAGGGGGGGGCACTGAAGCTTTCTTT
CDR3 protein: CASSIGGGTEAFF
clone size: .
D gene: .
J gene: TRBJ1-1
V gene: TRBV12-3/TRBV12-4

CDR3 DNA: TGTGCCAGCAGCCCCGGTGATTTTAACTTATTAAGAAGCCACTATGGCTACACCTTC
CDR3 protein: CASSPGDFNLLRSHYGYTF
clone size: .
D gene: .
J gene: TRBJ1-2
V gene: TRBV11-2

CDR3 DNA: TGTGCCAGCAGCCAAGACGCTAACTATGGCTACACCTTC
CDR3 protein: CASSQDANYGYTF
clone size: .
D gene: .
J gene: TRBJ1-2
V gene: TRBV3-1/TRBV3-2

CDR3 DNA: TGTGCCAGCAGCGGACAGGGGGTCTCCTACGAGCAGTACTTC
CDR3 protein: CASSGQGVSYEQYF
clone size: .
D gene: TRBD1
J gene: TRBJ2-7
V gene: TRBV5-6

CDR3 DNA: TGTGCCAGCAGCCAACGACACAGATACGAGCAGTACTTC
CDR3 protein: CASSQRHRYEQYF
clone size: once
D gene: .
J gene: TRBJ2-7
V gene: TRBV14

CDR3 DNA: TGCGCCAGCAGCCAAGATACACAGGGGGTAAACACCATATATTTT
CDR3 protein: CASSQDTQGVNTIYF
clone size: .
D gene: TRBD1
J gene: TRBJ1-3
V gene: TRBV4-3